This entry is about one T cell receptor (beta chain). Libraries were made by iRepertoire multiplex PCR with TCR subtype-specific primers for bulk and single-cell sequencing. TCRdb re-called the multiplex PCR reads, yielding one record per CDR3 amino acid sequence without DNA. The sample spans some 2,800 distinct CDR3 sequences; the ten largest clones claim 54%. This sample was taken from a study of T cells in severe cutaneous drug reactions. Study summary: Enrollment required a probable or definite RegiSCAR diagnosis of SJS/TEN or DRESS.

The donors had carbamazepine-induced Stevens-Johnson syndrome or toxic epidermal necrolysis. Sequencing used cells from a skin blister. The receptor was isolated from a human donor with toxic epidermal necrolysis, a severe cutaneous drug reaction.

The CDR3 sequence: CASSHRGIRTDEQFF. V gene TRBV7-6 combines with J gene TRBJ2-1; TCRdb's D call, TRBD1, is unchecked because there is no DNA. Germline V gene lookup returns CDR1 SGHVS and CDR2 FNYEAQ. CDR3 length: 15 residues.